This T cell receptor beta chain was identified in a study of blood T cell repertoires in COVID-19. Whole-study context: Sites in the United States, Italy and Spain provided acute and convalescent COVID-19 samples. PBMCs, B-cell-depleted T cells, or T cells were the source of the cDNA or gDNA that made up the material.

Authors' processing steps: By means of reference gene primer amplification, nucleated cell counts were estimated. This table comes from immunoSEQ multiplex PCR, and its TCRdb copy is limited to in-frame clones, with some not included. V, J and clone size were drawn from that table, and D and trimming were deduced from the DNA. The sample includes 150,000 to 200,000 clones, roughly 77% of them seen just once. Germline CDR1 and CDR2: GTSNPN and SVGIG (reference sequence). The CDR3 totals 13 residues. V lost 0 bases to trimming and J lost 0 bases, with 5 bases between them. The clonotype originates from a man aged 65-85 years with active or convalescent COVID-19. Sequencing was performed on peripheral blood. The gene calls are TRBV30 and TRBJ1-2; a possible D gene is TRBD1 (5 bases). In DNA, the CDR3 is TGTGCCTGGAGTGTACAGGCTAACTATGGCTACACCTTC. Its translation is CAWSVQANYGYTF.